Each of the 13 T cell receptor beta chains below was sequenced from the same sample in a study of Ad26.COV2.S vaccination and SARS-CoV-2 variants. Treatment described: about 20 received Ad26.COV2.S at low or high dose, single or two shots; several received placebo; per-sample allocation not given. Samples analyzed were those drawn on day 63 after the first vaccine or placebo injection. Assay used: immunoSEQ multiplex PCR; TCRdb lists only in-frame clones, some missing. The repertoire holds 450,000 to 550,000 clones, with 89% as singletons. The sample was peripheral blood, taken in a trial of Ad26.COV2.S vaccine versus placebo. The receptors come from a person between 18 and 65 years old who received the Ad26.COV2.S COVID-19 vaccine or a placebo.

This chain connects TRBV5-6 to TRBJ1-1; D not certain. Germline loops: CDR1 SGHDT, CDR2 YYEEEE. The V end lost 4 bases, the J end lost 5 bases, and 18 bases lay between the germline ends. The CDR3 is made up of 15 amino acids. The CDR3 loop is CASSPTFGRRTEAFF. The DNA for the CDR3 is TGTGCCAGCAGCCCCACCTTCGGGCGGAGGACTGAAGCTTTCTTT.

In DNA form, the CDR3 reads TGCGCCAGCAGCCAAGACCCGAACACTGAAGCTTTCTTT. Amino acid sequence: CASSQDPNTEAFF. The V gene is TRBV4-1, the J gene TRBJ1-1, with no clear D. V lost 0 bases to trimming and J lost 1 base, with 3 bases between them. Germline-derived CDR1 and CDR2 are MGHRA and YSYEKL. This CDR3 comprises 13 residues.

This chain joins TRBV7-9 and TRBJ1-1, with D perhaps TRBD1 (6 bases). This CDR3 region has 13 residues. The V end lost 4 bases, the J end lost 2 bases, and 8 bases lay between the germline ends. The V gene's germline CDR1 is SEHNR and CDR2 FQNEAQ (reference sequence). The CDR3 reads CASSWTENTEAFF. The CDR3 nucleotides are TGTGCCAGCAGCTGGACAGAAAACACTGAAGCTTTCTTT. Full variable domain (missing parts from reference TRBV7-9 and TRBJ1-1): DTGVSQNPRHKITKRGQNVTFRCDPISEHNRLYWYRQTLGQGPEFLTYFQNEAQLEKSRLLSDRFSAERPKGSFSTLEIQRTEQGDSAMYLCASSWTENTEAFFGQGTRLTVV.

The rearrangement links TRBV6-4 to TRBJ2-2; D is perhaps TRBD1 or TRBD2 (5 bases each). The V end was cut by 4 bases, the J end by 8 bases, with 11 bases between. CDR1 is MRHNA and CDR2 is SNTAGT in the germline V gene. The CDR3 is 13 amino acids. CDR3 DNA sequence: TGTGCCAGCAGTGCTGGGGGAACGGGGGAGCTGTTTTTT. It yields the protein CASSAGGTGELFF.

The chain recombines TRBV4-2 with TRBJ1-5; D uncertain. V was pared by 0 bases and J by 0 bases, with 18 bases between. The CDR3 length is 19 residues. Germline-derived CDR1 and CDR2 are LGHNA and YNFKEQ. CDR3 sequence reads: CASSQDGELPPNSNQPQHF. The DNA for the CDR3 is TGTGCCAGCAGCCAAGACGGGGAACTTCCCCCTAATAGCAATCAGCCCCAGCATTTT.

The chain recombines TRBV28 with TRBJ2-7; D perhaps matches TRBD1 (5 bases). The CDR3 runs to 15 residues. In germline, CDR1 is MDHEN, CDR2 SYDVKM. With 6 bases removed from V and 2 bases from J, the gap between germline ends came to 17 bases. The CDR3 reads CASSPLHTGPYEQYF. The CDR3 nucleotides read TGTGCCAGCAGCCCCCTCCATACAGGCCCCTACGAGCAGTACTTC.

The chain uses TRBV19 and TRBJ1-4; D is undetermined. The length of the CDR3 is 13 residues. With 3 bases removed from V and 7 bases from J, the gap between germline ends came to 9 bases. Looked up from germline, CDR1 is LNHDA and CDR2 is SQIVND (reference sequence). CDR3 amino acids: CASSIGEFEKLFF. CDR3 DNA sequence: TGTGCCAGTAGTATCGGCGAGTTTGAAAAACTGTTTTTT.

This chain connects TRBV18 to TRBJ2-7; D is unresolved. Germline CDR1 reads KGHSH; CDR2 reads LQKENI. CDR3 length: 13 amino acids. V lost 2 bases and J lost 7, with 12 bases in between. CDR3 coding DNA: TGTGCCAGCTCACCATCCAGAGCCCTAGAGCAGTACGTC. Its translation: CASSPSRALEQYV.

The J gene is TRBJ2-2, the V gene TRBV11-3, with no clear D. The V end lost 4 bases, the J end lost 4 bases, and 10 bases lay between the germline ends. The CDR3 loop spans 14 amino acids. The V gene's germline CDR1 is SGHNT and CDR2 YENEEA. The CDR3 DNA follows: TGTGCCAGCAGCTCTCAGGCGGCCACCGGGGAGCTGTTTTTT. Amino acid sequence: CASSSQAATGELFF. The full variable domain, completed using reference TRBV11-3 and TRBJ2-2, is EAGVVQSPRYKIIEKKQPVAFWCNPISGHNTLYWYLQNLGQGPELLIRYENEEAVDDSQLPKDRFSAERLKGVDSTLKIQPAELGDSAVYLCASSSQAATGELFFGEGSRLTVL.

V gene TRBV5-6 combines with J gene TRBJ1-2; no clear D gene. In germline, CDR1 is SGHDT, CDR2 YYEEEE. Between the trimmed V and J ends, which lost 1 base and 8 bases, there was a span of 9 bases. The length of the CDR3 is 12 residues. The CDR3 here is CASSLNPPGYTF. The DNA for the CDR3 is TGTGCCAGCAGCTTGAACCCTCCCGGCTACACCTTC.

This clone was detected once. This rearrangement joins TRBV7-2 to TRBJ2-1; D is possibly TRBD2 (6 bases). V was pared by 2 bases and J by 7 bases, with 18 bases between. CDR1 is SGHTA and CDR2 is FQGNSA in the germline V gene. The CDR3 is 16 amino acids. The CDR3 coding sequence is TGTGCCAGCAGCTTAACGAACCGGGGACTGAAAAATGAGCAGTTCTTC. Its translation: CASSLTNRGLKNEQFF.

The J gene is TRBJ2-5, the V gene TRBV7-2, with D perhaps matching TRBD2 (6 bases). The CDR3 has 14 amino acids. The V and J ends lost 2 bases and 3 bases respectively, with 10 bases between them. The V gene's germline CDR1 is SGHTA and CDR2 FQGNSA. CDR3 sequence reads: CASSLMGGEETQYF. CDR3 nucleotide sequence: TGTGCCAGCAGCTTAATGGGCGGGGAAGAGACCCAGTACTTC.

DNA of the CDR3: TGTGCCATCAGTGAGTCGGGGACAGGGAGTTACTCACCCCTCCACTTT. Protein product: CAISESGTGSYSPLHF. V is TRBV10-3 and J is TRBJ1-6; 9 nucleotides line up with TRBD1. Germline lookup yields CDR1 ENHRY and CDR2 SYGVKD. The junction had 7 bases not matched to a gene; V was cut back by 0 bases and J by 10 bases. The CDR3 runs 16 residues.